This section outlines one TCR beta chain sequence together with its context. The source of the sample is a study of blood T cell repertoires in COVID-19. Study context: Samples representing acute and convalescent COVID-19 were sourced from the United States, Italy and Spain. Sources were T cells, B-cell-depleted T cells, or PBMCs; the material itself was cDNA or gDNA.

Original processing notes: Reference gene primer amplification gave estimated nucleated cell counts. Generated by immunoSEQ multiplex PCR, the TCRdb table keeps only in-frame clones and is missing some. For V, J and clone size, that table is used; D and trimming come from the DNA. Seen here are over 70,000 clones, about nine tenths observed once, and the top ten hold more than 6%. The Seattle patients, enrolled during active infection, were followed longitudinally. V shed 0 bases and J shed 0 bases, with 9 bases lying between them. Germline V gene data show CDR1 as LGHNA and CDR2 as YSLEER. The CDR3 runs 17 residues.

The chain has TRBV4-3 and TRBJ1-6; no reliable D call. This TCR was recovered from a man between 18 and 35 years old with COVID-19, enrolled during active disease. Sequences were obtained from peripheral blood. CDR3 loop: CASSQELPSSYNSPLHF. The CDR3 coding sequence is TGCGCCAGCAGCCAAGAACTGCCGAGCTCCTATAATTCACCCCTCCACTTT.